The sequence of this TCR beta chain was determined in a study of cytomegalovirus exposure and HLA in healthy donors. General study points: Reports showed the classifier diagnosing cytomegalovirus status with high specificity and sensitivity. Associated with cytomegalovirus, according to the listing, were 150 to 200 TCR beta chains.

Remarks on this clone: Its specificity is not known.

This CDR3 comprises 17 residues. V was pared by 6 bases and J by 4 bases, with 16 bases of the junction left unmatched. Germline V gives CDR1 MNHNS, CDR2 SASEGT. Profiling relied on immunoSEQ multiplex PCR, and the TCRdb table lists in-frame clones only, not all of them. The sample carries more than 90,000 clones, about nine tenths recorded once. The donors were in the roughly 110-subject validation cohort, distinct from the roughly 600-subject first cohort. This receptor was obtained from a man between 18 and 35 years old in good health and CMV-seronegative. The rearrangement links TRBV6-1 to TRBJ2-5; 8 bases are shared with TRBD2. Material: PBMCs. This CDR3 is CASRETKKAGVGETQYF. CDR3 nucleotide sequence: TGTGCCAGCAGAGAAACCAAGAAAGCGGGAGTGGGAGAGACCCAGTACTTC.